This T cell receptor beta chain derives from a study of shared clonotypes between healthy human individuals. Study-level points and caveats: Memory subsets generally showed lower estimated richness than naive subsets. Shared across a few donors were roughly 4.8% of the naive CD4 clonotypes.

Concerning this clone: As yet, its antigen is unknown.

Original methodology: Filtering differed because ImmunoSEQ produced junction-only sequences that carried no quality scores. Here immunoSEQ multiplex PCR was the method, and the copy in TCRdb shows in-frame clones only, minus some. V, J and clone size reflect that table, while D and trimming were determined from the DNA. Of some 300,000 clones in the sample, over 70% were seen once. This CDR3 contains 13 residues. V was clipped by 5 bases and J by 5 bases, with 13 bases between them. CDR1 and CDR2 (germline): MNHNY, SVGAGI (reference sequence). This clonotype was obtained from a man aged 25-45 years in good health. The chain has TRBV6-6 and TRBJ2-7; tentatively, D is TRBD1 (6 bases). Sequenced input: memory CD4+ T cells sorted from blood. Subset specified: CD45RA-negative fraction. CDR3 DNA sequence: TGTGCCAGCAGTCAGGACAGACCCCACGAGCAGTACTTC. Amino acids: CASSQDRPHEQYF.